This entry is about one T cell receptor (beta chain). Time point reported: before trial treatment. Donors were dosed with nivolumab and ipilimumab; they also received aspirin, low-dose cyclophosphamide and low-dose radiotherapy. TRAV- and TRBV-specific primers primed first-strand cDNA, covering alpha and beta chains. TCR amplification ran approximately 20 PCR cycles using constant-region and V-primer adapter primers. One entry per CDR3 protein results from TCRdb running MiXCR on the reads. The sample includes tens of thousands of distinct CDR3 sequences, 15% to 20% of them seen just once. This entry is derived from a study of low-dose radiotherapy and immunotherapy resistance in tumors. The material sequenced was PBMCs, taken before treatment. This receptor was identified in a male donor with prostate cancer.

CDR3 nucleotide sequence: TGTGCCAGCAGTTTTAGTCAGAACTATGGCTACACCTTC. It is translated as CASSFSQNYGYTF. The rearrangement links TRBV12-3 or TRBV12-4 to TRBJ1-2; D not resolved. CDR3 length: 13 amino acids. The germline V and J ends were trimmed by 3 bases and 2 bases, with 7 bases remaining between them.